This T cell receptor beta chain appears in the sequencing data of a study of cytomegalovirus exposure and HLA in healthy donors. About the research overall: Roughly 180 million T cells yielded 100 million to 130 million unique TCR beta sequences, as an earlier analysis found. Broader study findings: Later analysis showed most CMV-associated TCR beta chains appearing HLA-restricted. The authors enumerated 150 to 200 TCR beta chains as linked to cytomegalovirus. In a later analysis, a missense DCLRE1C variant was linked to TCR beta V- and J-gene trimming.

Worth noting for this clone: Its target is unknown.

Primers for the PCR totalled 60 Vbeta and 13 Jbeta. Sequenced by immunoSEQ multiplex PCR; TCRdb stores in-frame clones only, minus some. The sample lists about 150,000 clones; nearly 80% were seen once. With 5 bases clipped from V and 6 bases from J, the junction kept 5 bases outside the gene matches. Germline CDR1 reads SGHRS; CDR2 reads YFSETQ. CDR3 size: 14 residues. The TCR comes from a man aged 40-55 years in good health and CMV-seropositive. The chain uses TRBV5-1 and TRBJ2-1; 10 bases fit TRBD1. What was sequenced was PBMCs. Written as DNA, the CDR3 is TGCGCCAGCAGTAGACAGGGGGCGAGCAATGAGCAGTTCTTC. Its protein product is CASSRQGASNEQFF.